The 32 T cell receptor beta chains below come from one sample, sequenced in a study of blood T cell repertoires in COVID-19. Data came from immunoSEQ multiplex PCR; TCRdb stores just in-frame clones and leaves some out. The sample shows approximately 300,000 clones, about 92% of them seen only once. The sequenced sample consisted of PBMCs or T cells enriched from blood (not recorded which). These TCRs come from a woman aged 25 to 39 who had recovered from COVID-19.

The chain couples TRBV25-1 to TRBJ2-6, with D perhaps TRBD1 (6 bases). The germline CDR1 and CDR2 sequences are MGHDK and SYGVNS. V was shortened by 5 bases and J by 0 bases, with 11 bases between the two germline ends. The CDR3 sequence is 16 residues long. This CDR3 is CASSTGQHSGANVLTF. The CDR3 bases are TGTGCCAGCAGTACTGGACAGCACTCTGGGGCCAACGTCCTGACTTTC.

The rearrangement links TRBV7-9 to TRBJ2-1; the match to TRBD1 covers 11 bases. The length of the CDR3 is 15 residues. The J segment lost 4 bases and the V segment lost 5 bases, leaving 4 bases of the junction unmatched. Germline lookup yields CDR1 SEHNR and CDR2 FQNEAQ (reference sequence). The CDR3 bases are TGTGCCAGCAGCGTGGGACAGGGGGGGTACAATGAGCAGTTCTTC. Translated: CASSVGQGGYNEQFF.

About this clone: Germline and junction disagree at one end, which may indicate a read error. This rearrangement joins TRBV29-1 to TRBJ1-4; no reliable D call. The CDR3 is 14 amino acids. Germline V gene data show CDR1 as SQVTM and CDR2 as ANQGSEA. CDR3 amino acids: CSVEDSVTNEKLFF. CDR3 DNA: TGCAGCGTGGAAGACTCAGTAACTAATGAAAAACTGTTTTTT.

CDR3 bases: TGTGCCAGCAGCTTGGTGGGACAGGCTTATGGCTACACCTTC. It encodes CASSLVGQAYGYTF. J is TRBJ1-2 and V is TRBV5-4; 8 bases match TRBD1. Germline assignment: CDR1 SGHNT and CDR2 YYREEE (reference sequence). The CDR3 sequence is 14 residues long. V shed 0 bases and J 5 bases; nucleotides not matched to a gene: 3.

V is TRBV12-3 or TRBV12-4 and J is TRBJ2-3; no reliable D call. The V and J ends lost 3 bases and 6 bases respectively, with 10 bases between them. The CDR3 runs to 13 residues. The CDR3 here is CASSFSSVDTQYF. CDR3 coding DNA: TGTGCCAGCAGTTTTAGTTCGGTGGATACGCAGTATTTT.

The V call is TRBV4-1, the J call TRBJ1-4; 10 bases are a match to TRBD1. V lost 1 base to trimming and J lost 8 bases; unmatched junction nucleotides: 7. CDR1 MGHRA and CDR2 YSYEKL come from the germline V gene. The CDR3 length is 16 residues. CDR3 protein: CASSQGRDRGKEKLFF. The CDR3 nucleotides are TGCGCCAGCAGCCAAGGTCGGGACAGGGGAAAGGAAAAACTGTTTTTT.

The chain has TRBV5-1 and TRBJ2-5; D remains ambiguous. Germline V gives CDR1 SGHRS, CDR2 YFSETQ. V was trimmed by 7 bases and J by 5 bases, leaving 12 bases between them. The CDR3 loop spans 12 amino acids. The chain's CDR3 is CASARGDETQYF. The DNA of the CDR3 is TGCGCCAGCGCCCGCGGAGATGAGACCCAGTACTTC.

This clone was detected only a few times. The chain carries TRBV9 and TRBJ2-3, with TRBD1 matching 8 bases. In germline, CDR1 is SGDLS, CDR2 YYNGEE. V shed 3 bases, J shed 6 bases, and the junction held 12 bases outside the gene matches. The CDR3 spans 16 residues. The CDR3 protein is CASSARTGSLMDTQYF. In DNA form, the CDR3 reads TGTGCCAGCAGCGCACGGACAGGGAGCCTTATGGATACGCAGTATTTT.

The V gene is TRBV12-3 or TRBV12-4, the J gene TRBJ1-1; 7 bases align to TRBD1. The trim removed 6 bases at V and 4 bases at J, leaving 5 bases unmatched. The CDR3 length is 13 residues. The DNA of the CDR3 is TGTGCCAGCAGATCAGACAGGGTCACTGAAGCTTTCTTT. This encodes CASRSDRVTEAFF.

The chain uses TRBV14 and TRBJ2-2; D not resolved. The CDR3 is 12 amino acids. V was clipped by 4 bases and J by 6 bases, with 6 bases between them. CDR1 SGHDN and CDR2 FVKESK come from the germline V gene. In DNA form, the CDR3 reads TGTGCCAGCAGCCTATTTTCCGGGGAGCTGTTTTTT. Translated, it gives CASSLFSGELFF.

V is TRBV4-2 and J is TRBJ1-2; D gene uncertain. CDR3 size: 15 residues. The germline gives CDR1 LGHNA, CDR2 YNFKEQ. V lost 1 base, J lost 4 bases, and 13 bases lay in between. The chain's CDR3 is CASSQAVAGGYGYTF. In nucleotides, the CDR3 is TGTGCCAGCAGCCAAGCGGTCGCGGGCGGCTATGGCTACACCTTC.

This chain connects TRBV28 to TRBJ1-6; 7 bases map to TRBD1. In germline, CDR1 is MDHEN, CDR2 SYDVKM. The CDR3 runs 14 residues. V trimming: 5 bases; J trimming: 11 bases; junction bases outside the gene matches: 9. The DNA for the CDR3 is TGTGCCAGCAGTCTTCACAGGGGAGGCACACCCCTCCACTTT. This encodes CASSLHRGGTPLHF.

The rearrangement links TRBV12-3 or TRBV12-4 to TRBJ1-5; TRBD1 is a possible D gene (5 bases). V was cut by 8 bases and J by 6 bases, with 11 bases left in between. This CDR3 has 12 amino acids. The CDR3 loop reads CASGEGVQPQHF. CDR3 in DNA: TGTGCCAGCGGAGAAGGGGTTCAGCCCCAGCATTTT.

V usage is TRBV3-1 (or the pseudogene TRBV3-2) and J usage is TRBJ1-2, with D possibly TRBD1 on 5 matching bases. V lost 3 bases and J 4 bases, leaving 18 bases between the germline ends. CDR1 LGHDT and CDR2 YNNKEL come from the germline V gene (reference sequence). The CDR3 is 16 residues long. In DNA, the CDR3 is TGTGCCAGCAGCCAGTTACAGGCGCCCTCAGGCTATGGCTACACCTTC. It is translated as CASSQLQAPSGYGYTF.

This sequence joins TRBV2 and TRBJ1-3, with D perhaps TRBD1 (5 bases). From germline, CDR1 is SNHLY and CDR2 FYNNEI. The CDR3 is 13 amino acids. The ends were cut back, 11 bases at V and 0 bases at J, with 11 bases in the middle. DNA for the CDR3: TGTGCCGGACAACAGGACTCTGGAAACACCATATATTTT. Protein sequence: CAGQQDSGNTIYF.

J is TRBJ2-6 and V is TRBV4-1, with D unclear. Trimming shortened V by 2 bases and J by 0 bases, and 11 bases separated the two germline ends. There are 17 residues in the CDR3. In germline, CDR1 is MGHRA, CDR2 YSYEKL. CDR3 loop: CASSQSQRSSGANVLTF. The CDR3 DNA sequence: TGCGCCAGCAGCCAATCGCAGCGAAGCTCTGGGGCCAACGTCCTGACTTTC.

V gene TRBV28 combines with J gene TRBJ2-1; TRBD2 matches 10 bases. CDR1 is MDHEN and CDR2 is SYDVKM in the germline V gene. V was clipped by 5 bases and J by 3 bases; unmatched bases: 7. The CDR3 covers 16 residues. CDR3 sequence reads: CASSPRTSGYYNEQFF. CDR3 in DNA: TGTGCCAGCAGTCCGCGGACTAGCGGTTACTACAATGAGCAGTTCTTC.

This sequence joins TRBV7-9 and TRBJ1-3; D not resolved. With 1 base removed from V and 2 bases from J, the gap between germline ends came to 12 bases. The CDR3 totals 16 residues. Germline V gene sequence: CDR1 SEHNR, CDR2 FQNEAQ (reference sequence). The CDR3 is CASSLVGGRTGNTIYF. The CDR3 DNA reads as TGTGCCAGCAGCTTAGTCGGCGGGCGCACTGGAAACACCATATATTTT.

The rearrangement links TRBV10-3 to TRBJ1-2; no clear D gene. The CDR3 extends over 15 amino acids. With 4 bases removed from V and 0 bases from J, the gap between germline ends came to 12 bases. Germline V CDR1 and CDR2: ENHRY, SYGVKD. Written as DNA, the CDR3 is TGTGCCATCAGTGGGGCAGGACTCACTAACTATGGCTACACCTTC. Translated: CAISGAGLTNYGYTF.

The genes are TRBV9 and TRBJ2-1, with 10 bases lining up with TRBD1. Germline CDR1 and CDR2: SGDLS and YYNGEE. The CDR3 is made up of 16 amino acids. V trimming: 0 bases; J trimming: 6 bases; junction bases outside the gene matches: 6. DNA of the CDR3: TGTGCCAGCAGCGTAGGACAGGGGGCGATAGGCAATGAGCAGTTCTTC. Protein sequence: CASSVGQGAIGNEQFF.

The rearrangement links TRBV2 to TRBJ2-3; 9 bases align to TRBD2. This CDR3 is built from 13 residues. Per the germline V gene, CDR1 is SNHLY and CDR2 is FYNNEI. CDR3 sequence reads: CARRTSATDTQYF. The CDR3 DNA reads TGTGCTCGACGGACTAGCGCCACAGATACGCAGTATTTT. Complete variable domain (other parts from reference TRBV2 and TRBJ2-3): EPEVTQTPSHQVTQMGQEVILRCVPISNHLYFYWYRQILGQKVEFLVSFYNNEISEKSEIFDDQFSVERPDGSNFTLKIRSTKLEDSAMYFCARRTSATDTQYFGPGTRLTVL.

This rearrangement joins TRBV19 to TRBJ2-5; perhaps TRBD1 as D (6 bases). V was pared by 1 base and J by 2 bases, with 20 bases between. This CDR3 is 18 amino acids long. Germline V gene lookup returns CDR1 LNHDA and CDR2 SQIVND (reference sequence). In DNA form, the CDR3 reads TGTGCCAGTAGTATAGTCGGAACAGGGAGAATGGGGCAAGAGACCCAGTACTTC. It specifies CASSIVGTGRMGQETQYF. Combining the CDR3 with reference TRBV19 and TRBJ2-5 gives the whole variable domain DGGITQSPKYLFRKEGQNVTLSCEQNLNHDAMYWYRQDPGQGLRLIYYSQIVNDFQKGDIAEGYSVSREKKESFPLTVTSAQKNPTAFYLCASSIVGTGRMGQETQYFGPGTRLLVL.

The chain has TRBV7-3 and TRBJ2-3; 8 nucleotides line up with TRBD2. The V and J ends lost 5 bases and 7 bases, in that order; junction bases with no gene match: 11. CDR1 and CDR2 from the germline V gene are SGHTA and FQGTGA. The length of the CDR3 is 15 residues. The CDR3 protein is CASSPGGGYGYTQYF. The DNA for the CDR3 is TGTGCCAGCAGCCCCGGGGGGGGCTACGGGTATACGCAGTATTTT. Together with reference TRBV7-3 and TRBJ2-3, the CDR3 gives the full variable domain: GAGVSQTPSNKVTEKGKYVELRCDPISGHTALYWYRQSLGQGPEFLIYFQGTGAADDSGLPNDRFFAVRPEGSVSTLKIQRTERGDSAVYLCASSPGGGYGYTQYFGPGTRLTVL.

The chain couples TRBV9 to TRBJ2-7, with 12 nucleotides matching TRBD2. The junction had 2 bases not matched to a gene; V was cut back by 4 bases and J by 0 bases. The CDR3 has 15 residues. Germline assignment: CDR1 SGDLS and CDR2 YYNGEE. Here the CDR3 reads CASSQLAGGSYEQYF. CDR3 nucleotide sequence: TGTGCCAGCAGCCAACTAGCGGGGGGCTCCTACGAGCAGTACTTC. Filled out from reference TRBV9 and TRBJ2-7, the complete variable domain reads DSGVTQTPKHLITATGQRVTLRCSPRSGDLSVYWYQQSLDQGLQFLIQYYNGEERAKGNILERFSAQQFPDLHSELNLSSLELGDSALYFCASSQLAGGSYEQYFGPGTRLTVT.

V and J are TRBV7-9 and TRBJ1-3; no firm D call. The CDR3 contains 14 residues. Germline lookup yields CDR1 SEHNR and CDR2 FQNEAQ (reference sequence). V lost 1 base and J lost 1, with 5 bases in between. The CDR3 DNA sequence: TGTGCCAGCAGCTTAGAATATTCTGGAAACACCATATATTTT. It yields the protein CASSLEYSGNTIYF.

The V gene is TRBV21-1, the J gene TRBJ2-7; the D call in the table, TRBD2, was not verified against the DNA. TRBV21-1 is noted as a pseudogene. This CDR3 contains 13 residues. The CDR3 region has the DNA TGTGCCAGCAGGTACATAGCGGGGGGCCTGCAGTACTTC. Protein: CASRYIAGGLQYF.

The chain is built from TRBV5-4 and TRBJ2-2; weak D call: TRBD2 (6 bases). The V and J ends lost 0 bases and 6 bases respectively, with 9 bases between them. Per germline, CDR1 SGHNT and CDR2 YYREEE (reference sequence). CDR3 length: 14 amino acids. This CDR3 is CASSLGGNPGELFF. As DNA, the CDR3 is TGTGCCAGCAGCTTGGGCGGGAATCCCGGGGAGCTGTTTTTT.

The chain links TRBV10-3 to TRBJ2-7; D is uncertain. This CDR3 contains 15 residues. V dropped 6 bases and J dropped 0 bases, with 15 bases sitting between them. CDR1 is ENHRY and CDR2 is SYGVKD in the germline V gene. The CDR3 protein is CAIRKSTEPSYEQYF. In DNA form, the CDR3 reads TGTGCCATCAGAAAATCTACAGAGCCCTCCTACGAGCAGTACTTC.

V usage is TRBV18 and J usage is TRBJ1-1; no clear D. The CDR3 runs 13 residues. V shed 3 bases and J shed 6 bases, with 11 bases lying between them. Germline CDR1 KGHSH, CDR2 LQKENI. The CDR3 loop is CASSPTVEAEAFF. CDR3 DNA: TGTGCCAGCTCACCCACGGTGGAGGCTGAAGCTTTCTTT.

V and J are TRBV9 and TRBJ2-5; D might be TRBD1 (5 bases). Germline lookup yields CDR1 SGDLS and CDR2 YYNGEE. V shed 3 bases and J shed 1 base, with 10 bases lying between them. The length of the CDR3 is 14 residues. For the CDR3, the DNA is TGTGCCAGCAGCGCCCTGGGGCGCCAAGAGACCCAGTACTTC. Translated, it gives CASSALGRQETQYF.

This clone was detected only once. This CDR3 is CAISESIGGTEAFF. The CDR3 DNA is TGTGCCATCAGTGAGTCGATAGGGGGAACTGAAGCTTTCTTT. The chain links TRBV10-3 to TRBJ1-1; TRBD1 is a possible D gene (6 bases). Trimming took off 0 bases at V and 5 bases at J, with 10 bases between the two ends. The CDR3 has 14 residues. CDR1 is ENHRY, CDR2 SYGVKD, per germline.

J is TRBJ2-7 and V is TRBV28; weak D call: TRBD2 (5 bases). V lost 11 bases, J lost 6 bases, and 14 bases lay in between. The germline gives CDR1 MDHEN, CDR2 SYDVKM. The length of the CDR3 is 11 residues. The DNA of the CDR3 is TGTGCCGCGCAGAGGGCAGGCGAGCAGTACTTC. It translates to CAAQRAGEQYF.